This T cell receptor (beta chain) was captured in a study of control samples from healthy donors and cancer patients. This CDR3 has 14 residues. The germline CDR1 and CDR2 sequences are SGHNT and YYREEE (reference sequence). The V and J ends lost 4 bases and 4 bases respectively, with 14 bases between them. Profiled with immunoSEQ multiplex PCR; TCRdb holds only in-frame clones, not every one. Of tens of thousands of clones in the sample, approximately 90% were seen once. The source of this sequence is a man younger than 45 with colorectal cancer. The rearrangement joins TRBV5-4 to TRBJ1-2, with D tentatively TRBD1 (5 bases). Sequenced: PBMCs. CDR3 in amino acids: CASSRIDSTYGYTF. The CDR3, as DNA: TGTGCCAGCAGCCGCATCGACAGCACCTATGGCTACACCTTC.